The TCR beta chain described here comes from a study of technical replicates of blood from several donors. The table came from immunoSEQ multiplex PCR; TCRdb's copy has only in-frame clones and leaves some out. The sample lists 70,000 to 95,000 clones, approximately 97% occurring once. Trimming stripped 0 bases from V and 2 bases from J, with 11 bases between. Per germline, CDR1 LGHNA and CDR2 YNFKEQ. This CDR3 comprises 16 residues. The chain is built from TRBV4-2 and TRBJ1-5, with TRBD1 as a possible D gene (6 bases). This TCR was sampled from a human donor in good health. Sequencing was carried out using T cells isolated from PBMCs. This chain's CDR3 is CASSQDYPGGNQPQHF. For the CDR3, the DNA is TGTGCCAGCAGCCAAGATTATCCAGGGGGCAATCAGCCCCAGCATTTT.